The 20 T cell receptor beta chains in this list originate from one sample, sequenced in a study of shared clonotypes between healthy human individuals. The table came from immunoSEQ multiplex PCR; TCRdb's copy has only in-frame clones and leaves some out. The repertoire consists of 2 million to 2.5 million clones, with around 92% occurring once and the leading ten covering 0.3% to 0.4%. Input material: naive CD4+ T cells from PBMCs. The subset is: CD45RA+ positively selected. These receptors were obtained from a man aged 18 to 29 in good health. Some clones in this sample may be carry-over from other donors' samples.

The gene calls are TRBV9 and TRBJ2-3; 9 bases map to TRBD2. The J segment lost 6 bases and the V segment lost 0 bases, leaving 5 bases of the junction unmatched. CDR3 length: 15 residues. Germline V gives CDR1 SGDLS, CDR2 YYNGEE. CDR3 in amino acids: CASSVASGIADTQYF. The CDR3, as DNA: TGTGCCAGCAGCGTAGCTAGCGGGATTGCGGATACGCAGTATTTT.

This clone was counted once. The chain has TRBV18 and TRBJ1-1; no firm D call. Trimming shortened V by 3 bases and J by 5 bases, and 16 bases separated the two germline ends. Germline CDR1 and CDR2: KGHSH and LQKENI. CDR3 length: 15 amino acids. The CDR3 loop reads CASSPPEGARTEAFF. The CDR3 DNA reads as TGTGCCAGCTCACCCCCCGAGGGCGCGAGGACTGAAGCTTTCTTT.

The chain recombines TRBV6-6 with TRBJ1-2; D not certain. Per the germline V gene, CDR1 is MNHNY and CDR2 is SVGAGI (reference sequence). V gave up 5 bases and J gave up 4 bases, with 17 bases separating them. The CDR3 has 15 residues. The CDR3 sequence: CASSPPEAPGYGYTF. The CDR3 DNA sequence: TGTGCCAGCAGTCCCCCAGAAGCCCCGGGCTATGGCTACACCTTC.

The chain couples TRBV10-3 to TRBJ2-2; 11 bases match TRBD2. Germline lookup yields CDR1 ENHRY and CDR2 SYGVKD. The V gene end was trimmed by 7 bases and the J gene end by 6 bases; junction bases not matched to a gene: 31. The CDR3 is 23 residues long. The CDR3 DNA is TGTGCCATCAAGGCACGAAACAGGGATCCCTTGACTAGCGGGGCCCCCTCACCCGGGGAGCTGTTTTTT. Its translation is CAIKARNRDPLTSGAPSPGELFF.

In DNA, the CDR3 is TGTGCCAGTAGTCCGCTCTCTGGGGCCAACGTCCTGACTTTC. Amino acids: CASSPLSGANVLTF. The gene calls are TRBV19 and TRBJ2-6; no clear D. CDR1 is LNHDA and CDR2 is SQIVND in the germline V gene (reference sequence). This CDR3 has 14 amino acids. V shed 5 bases and J shed 0 bases, with 5 bases lying between them.

In regard to this clone: Other DNA sequences in this sample translate to the same CDR3. The chain is built from TRBV29-1 and TRBJ1-1; D is possibly TRBD1 (5 bases). The CDR3 is made up of 11 amino acids. CDR1 is SQVTM, CDR2 ANQGSEA, per germline. V lost 7 bases, J lost 4 bases, and 10 bases lay in between. CDR3 loop: CSASGSTEAFF. The CDR3 DNA follows: TGCAGCGCCTCAGGGAGCACTGAAGCTTTCTTT.

This clone was counted once. The same CDR3 is also encoded by other DNA sequences in this sample. This rearrangement joins TRBV7-3 to TRBJ2-7; 7 bases line up with TRBD1. CDR1 SGHTA and CDR2 FQGTGA come from the germline V gene. This CDR3 region has 12 residues. V was clipped by 4 bases and J by 4 bases; unmatched bases: 1. CDR3 sequence (DNA): TGTGCCAGCAGCTCGACAGGGTACGAGCAGTACTTC. Translation gives CASSSTGYEQYF.

The V and J genes are TRBV6-6 and TRBJ2-2; no reliable D call. From germline, CDR1 is MNHNY and CDR2 SVGAGI (reference sequence). The V end lost 4 bases, the J end lost 9 bases, and 6 bases lay between the germline ends. This CDR3 is built from 11 residues. CDR3 in amino acids: CASSFARELFF. CDR3 nucleotides: TGTGCCAGCAGTTTCGCCCGGGAGCTGTTTTTT.

Of note for this clone: Other DNA sequences in the sample encode the same CDR3. This rearrangement joins TRBV6-6 to TRBJ2-7, with D perhaps matching TRBD2 (5 bases). The germline CDR1 and CDR2 sequences are MNHNY and SVGAGI (reference sequence). The CDR3 runs to 13 residues. V lost 3 bases and J 3 bases, leaving 9 bases between the germline ends. The CDR3 protein is CASSYEGRYEQYF. The CDR3 region has the DNA TGTGCCAGCAGTTATGAGGGCCGCTACGAGCAGTACTTC.

This rearrangement joins TRBV15 to TRBJ2-5; D possibly corresponds to TRBD1 (5 bases). The CDR3 is 15 amino acids. CDR1 and CDR2 from the germline V gene are LNHNV and YYDKDF (reference sequence). Trimming took off 7 bases at V and 0 bases at J, with 15 bases between the two ends. This chain's CDR3 is CATINVTDNQETQYF. The CDR3 bases are TGTGCCACCATCAACGTGACAGATAACCAAGAGACCCAGTACTTC.

The rearrangement joins TRBV11-2 to TRBJ2-3; 7 bases are shared with TRBD1. With 5 bases clipped from V and 2 bases from J, the junction kept 10 bases outside the gene matches. CDR1 is SGHAT and CDR2 is FQNNGV in the germline V gene. The CDR3 spans 16 residues. The CDR3 bases are TGTGCCAGCAGCCCTCGGACAGGCCGCCTCACAGATACGCAGTATTTT. This gives the protein CASSPRTGRLTDTQYF.

The V call is TRBV27, the J call TRBJ2-7, with D possibly called TRBD1 or TRBD2 (7 bases each). The CDR3 sequence is 16 residues long. V dropped 5 bases and J dropped 3 bases, with 20 bases sitting between them. Germline CDR1 reads MNHEY; CDR2 reads SMNVEV (reference sequence). This chain's CDR3 is CASSPPRTGDYYEQYF. The CDR3 region has the DNA TGTGCCAGCAGTCCTCCCCGAACAGGGGACTACTACGAGCAGTACTTC.

The chain carries TRBV2 and TRBJ2-5; maybe TRBD2 (5 bases). The CDR3 covers 12 residues. V shed 6 bases and J shed 5 bases, with 10 bases lying between them. Germline V gene sequence: CDR1 SNHLY, CDR2 FYNNEI. The CDR3 nucleotides are TGTGCCAGCAGGGAGAGGGCGGAGACCCAGTACTTC. Protein: CASRERAETQYF. The entire variable domain, with the rest obtained from reference TRBV2 and TRBJ2-5, is as follows: EPEVTQTPSHQVTQMGQEVILRCVPISNHLYFYWYRQILGQKVEFLVSFYNNEISEKSEIFDDQFSVERPDGSNFTLKIRSTKLEDSAMYFCASRERAETQYFGPGTRLLVL.

V usage is TRBV5-4 and J usage is TRBJ2-5, with a possible D match to TRBD1 (6 bases). V lost 3 bases and J lost 5, with 11 bases in between. The CDR3 has 13 amino acids. Per the germline V gene, CDR1 is SGHNT and CDR2 is YYREEE (reference sequence). CDR3 sequence (DNA): TGTGCCAGCAGCTCGCAGGGGATGGAGACCCAGTACTTC. The encoded protein is CASSSQGMETQYF.

This rearrangement joins TRBV11-2 to TRBJ1-4; D remains unclear. From germline, CDR1 is SGHAT and CDR2 FQNNGV. V lost 5 bases to trimming and J lost 3 bases, with 13 bases between them. The CDR3 is made up of 15 amino acids. The CDR3: CASSPLTGANEKLFF. The CDR3 nucleotides read TGTGCCAGCAGCCCCCTGACCGGGGCTAATGAAAAACTGTTTTTT. Filled out from reference TRBV11-2 and TRBJ1-4, the complete variable domain reads EAGVAQSPRYKIIEKRQSVAFWCNPISGHATLYWYQQILGQGPKLLIQFQNNGVVDDSQLPKDRFSAERLKGVDSTLKIQPAKLEDSAVYLCASSPLTGANEKLFFGSGTQLSVL.

The gene calls are TRBV6-5 and TRBJ2-2, with D perhaps matching TRBD1 (5 bases). The CDR3 spans 13 residues. Per germline, CDR1 MNHEY and CDR2 SVGAGI. V lost 6 bases and J lost 6, with 11 bases in between. The CDR3 loop is CASSPRVAGELFF. DNA for the CDR3: TGTGCCAGCAGCCCCAGGGTAGCCGGGGAGCTGTTTTTT.

V is TRBV27 and J is TRBJ1-6; a weak D match, TRBD1 (5 bases). This CDR3 region has 12 residues. Between the trimmed V and J ends, which lost 3 bases and 9 bases, there was a span of 6 bases. Germline CDR1 reads MNHEY; CDR2 reads SMNVEV (reference sequence). In nucleotides, the CDR3 is TGTGCCAGCAGTTTCCAGGGTTCACCCCTCCACTTT. This translates into CASSFQGSPLHF.

This chain uses TRBV7-2 with TRBJ2-1; no clear D gene. V was shortened by 1 base and J by 7 bases, with 8 bases between the two germline ends. CDR1 and CDR2 from the germline V gene are SGHTA and FQGNSA. The CDR3 has 13 residues. The CDR3 spells CASSLVTTNEQFF. The CDR3 nucleotides are TGTGCCAGCAGCTTAGTGACCACGAATGAGCAGTTCTTC.

V gene TRBV29-1 combines with J gene TRBJ1-1; D remains ambiguous. Germline values: CDR1 SQVTM, CDR2 ANQGSEA. This CDR3 has 14 residues. Trimming stripped 1 base from V and 0 bases from J, with 9 bases between. CDR3: CSVEGQLVNTEAFF. CDR3 bases: TGCAGCGTTGAAGGTCAACTAGTGAACACTGAAGCTTTCTTT.

V gene TRBV5-1 combines with J gene TRBJ2-3, with a weak D call TRBD1 (6 bases). The CDR3 spans 16 residues. V was trimmed by 4 bases and J by 0 bases, leaving 15 bases between them. Germline CDR1 SGHRS, CDR2 YFSETQ. The CDR3 DNA reads as TGCGCCAGCAGCGTGGACAGAGCCACTAGCACAGATACGCAGTATTTT. Translation: CASSVDRATSTDTQYF.